The clone carrying this T cell receptor beta chain was counted many times. From the multiplex PCR reads, TCRdb called clonotypes with MiXCR, one entry per CDR3 protein. The sample includes 90,000 to 120,000 distinct CDR3 sequences, around 21% seen only once; the top ten take approximately 1.3%. Axillary draining lymph nodes of breast cancer patients supplied the node samples. The data were obtained in a study of breast tumors, draining lymph nodes, adjacent tissues. Germline V gene data show CDR1 as DFQATT and CDR2 as SNEGSKA (reference sequence). CDR3 length equals 14 residues. Trimming took 3 bases from V and 2 from J, leaving 12 bases between them.

The sequence came from a female donor with breast cancer. Some clones in this sample may be carry-over from other donors' samples. This chain links TRBV20-1 with TRBJ2-3; possible D gene TRBD2, 5 bases. The sequencing sample was made of axillary lymph node tissue. As DNA, the CDR3 is TGCAGTGCTAGGGACTCGAGGGCCACAGATACGCAGTATTTT. Its protein is CSARDSRATDTQYF.